These 21 T cell receptor beta chains originate from one sample sequenced in a study of shared clonotypes between healthy human individuals (dated by TCRdb to about 2020). Library construction relied on the immunoSEQ multiplex PCR assay. TCRdb obtained this table from immuneACCESS and retained in-frame rearrangements with V and J assigned. These tables miss some clones; where compared with another copy, unresolved V genes account for less than half of the shortfall, and the remainder is unexplained. In all, the sample holds under 2,500,000 clones, and more than 90% of those were seen once. The ten top clones hold approximately 0.13% of the sample. The sequenced sample was naive CD4+ T cells sorted from blood. Per the publication, the cell subset or site label means: CD45RA+ positively selected. Receptors originate from a man between 18 and 29 years old in good health.

The chain is built from TRBV18 and TRBJ1-2; D remains unclear. CDR1 is KGHSH, CDR2 LQKENI, per germline. This CDR3 has 15 residues. Trimming cost V 0 bases and J 3 bases, with 11 bases left between them. CDR3 in DNA: TGTGCCAGCTCACCACCGTCTGTCAGCGACTATGGCTACACCTTC. Translated, it gives CASSPPSVSDYGYTF.

The J gene is TRBJ1-4, the V gene TRBV27; TRBD1 aligns across 7 bases. V shed 5 bases, J shed 5 bases, and the junction held 8 bases outside the gene matches. The CDR3 sequence is 15 residues long. Germline V gene lookup returns CDR1 MNHEY and CDR2 SMNVEV (reference sequence). CDR3 sequence reads: CASSQQGSGNEKLFF. In nucleotides, the CDR3 is TGTGCCAGCAGTCAACAGGGGTCAGGGAATGAAAAACTGTTTTTT.

A word on this clone: The same CDR3 also results from other DNA sequences found in this sample. The genes are TRBV5-1 and TRBJ1-2; TRBD1 agrees at 8 bases. Germline-derived CDR1 and CDR2 are SGHRS and YFSETQ. This CDR3 is 13 amino acids long. The J segment lost 3 bases and the V segment lost 3 bases, leaving 1 base of the junction unmatched. The CDR3 DNA sequence: TGCGCCAGCAGCTCAGGGGGCGACTATGGCTACACCTTC. It translates to CASSSGGDYGYTF.

The gene calls are TRBV5-6 and TRBJ2-7; 9 nucleotides align to TRBD1. Germline V CDR1 and CDR2: SGHDT, YYEEEE. V was pared by 4 bases and J by 3 bases, with 8 bases of the junction left unmatched. The CDR3 extends over 15 amino acids. The CDR3 DNA reads TGTGCCAGCAGCCAGGGACAGGGTCCCTTCTACGAGCAGTACTTC. It codes for CASSQGQGPFYEQYF.

CDR3 nucleotides: TGCGCCAGCAGCTTGGGGACAGGTAGTTGGGAAAAACTGTTTTTT. Translating gives CASSLGTGSWEKLFF. The chain links TRBV5-1 to TRBJ1-4, with TRBD1 matching 7 bases. This CDR3 has 15 amino acids. After removal of 0 bases from V and 8 bases from J, the junction contained 7 bases not matched to a gene. In germline, CDR1 is SGHRS, CDR2 YFSETQ.

The CDR3 DNA reads as TGTGCCAGCAGTTACGGCCCTAGCGGGGGCTACGAGCAGTACTTC. Residues: CASSYGPSGGYEQYF. The V and J genes are TRBV6-5 and TRBJ2-7, with 10 bases that match TRBD2. Germline CDR1 reads MNHEY; CDR2 reads SVGAGI. The CDR3 extends over 15 amino acids. V shed 2 bases, J shed 3 bases, and the junction held 4 bases outside the gene matches.

This clone was observed a single time. The chain carries TRBV6-6 and TRBJ1-2; D possibly corresponds to TRBD1 (6 bases). The ends were cut back, 0 bases at V and 4 bases at J, with 12 bases in the middle. Germline V gives CDR1 MNHNY, CDR2 SVGAGI (reference sequence). CDR3 length: 15 residues. In nucleotides, the CDR3 is TGTGCCAGCAGTTACTCGAAGGGGGGCGGCTATGGCTACACCTTC. As protein: CASSYSKGGGYGYTF.

Details on this clone: In the same sample, other DNA sequences code for this CDR3. The V call is TRBV5-4, the J call TRBJ1-6; 9 positions match TRBD1. Germline CDR1 is SGHNT and CDR2 is YYREEE (reference sequence). The CDR3 spans 15 residues. The trim removed 0 bases at V and 10 bases at J, leaving 5 bases unmatched. The CDR3 DNA follows: TGTGCCAGCAGCTTGGCGGGACAGGGAGGGTCACCCCTCCACTTT. It encodes CASSLAGQGGSPLHF.

The chain uses TRBV28 and TRBJ1-6; D gene uncertain. CDR3 size: 13 residues. Germline assignment: CDR1 MDHEN and CDR2 SYDVKM. Between the trimmed V and J ends, which lost 4 bases and 5 bases, there was a span of 6 bases. Here the CDR3 DNA reads TGTGCCAGCAGTTCTGGGAATAATTCACCCCTCCACTTT. The encoded protein is CASSSGNNSPLHF. Filled out from reference TRBV28 and TRBJ1-6, the complete variable domain reads DVKVTQSSRYLVKRTGEKVFLECVQDMDHENMFWYRQDPGLGLRLIYFSYDVKMKEKGDIPEGYSVSREKKERFSLILESASTNQTSMYLCASSSGNNSPLHFGNGTRLTVT.

This chain uses TRBV18 with TRBJ2-5; D is uncertain. Germline values: CDR1 KGHSH, CDR2 LQKENI. V was trimmed by 2 bases and J by 2 bases, leaving 6 bases between them. The CDR3 spans 13 residues. The CDR3: CASSPNVQETQYF. CDR3 DNA sequence: TGTGCCAGCTCACCAAACGTGCAAGAGACCCAGTACTTC.

The chain uses TRBV9 and TRBJ1-1; no clear D gene. The germline V gene encodes CDR1 SGDLS and CDR2 YYNGEE. Trimming removed 2 bases at V and 0 bases at J, with 5 bases between. The CDR3 extends over 13 amino acids. CDR3 in amino acids: CASSVYMNTEAFF. The CDR3 DNA is TGTGCCAGCAGCGTGTATATGAACACTGAAGCTTTCTTT.

The chain recombines TRBV7-2 with TRBJ1-1; D unclear. Trimming stripped 2 bases from V and 4 bases from J, with 11 bases between. The CDR3 length is 14 residues. Germline assignment: CDR1 SGHTA and CDR2 FQGNSA. CDR3: CASSLSGVSTEAFF. The CDR3 DNA reads TGTGCCAGCAGCTTAAGTGGGGTGAGCACTGAAGCTTTCTTT.

J is TRBJ2-5 and V is TRBV19; TRBD1 aligns across 7 bases. The length of the CDR3 is 14 residues. Trimming took 5 bases from V and 2 from J; bases not matched to a gene: 5. The germline V gene has CDR1 LNHDA and CDR2 SQIVND (reference sequence). CDR3 in DNA: TGTGCCAGTAGTGCTCCGGGACAGCAAGAGACCCAGTACTTC. It encodes CASSAPGQQETQYF.

This sequence joins TRBV30 and TRBJ2-1; 7 bases match TRBD2. Germline loops: CDR1 GTSNPN, CDR2 SVGIG (reference sequence). Germline trimming cut 1 base from V and 0 bases from J; bases unmatched to any gene: 12. The CDR3 length is 18 residues. CDR3 sequence: CAWSGGAGALSSYNEQFF. The CDR3 DNA is TGTGCCTGGAGTGGCGGGGCGGGAGCCCTCTCCTCCTACAATGAGCAGTTCTTC. The whole variable domain, filled in from reference TRBV30 and TRBJ2-1, reads SQTIHQWPATLVQPVGSPLSLECTVEGTSNPNLYWYRQAAGRGLQLLFYSVGIGQISSEVPQNLSASRPQDRQFILSSKKLLLSDSGFYLCAWSGGAGALSSYNEQFFGPGTRLTVL.

This sequence joins TRBV6-5 and TRBJ2-2; D is uncertain. Germline loops: CDR1 MNHEY, CDR2 SVGAGI. The CDR3 totals 15 residues. V was shortened by 4 bases and J by 1 base, with 10 bases between the two germline ends. The CDR3 DNA reads as TGTGCCAGCAGTTCTACCGAACTGAACACCGGGGAGCTGTTTTTT. Protein: CASSSTELNTGELFF.

The chain carries TRBV7-2 and TRBJ2-5; unclear D gene. CDR3 length: 12 residues. The V end lost 3 bases, the J end lost 2 bases, and 4 bases lay between the germline ends. CDR1 is SGHTA, CDR2 FQGNSA, per germline. The CDR3 DNA follows: TGTGCCAGCAGCTTCAAACAAGAGACCCAGTACTTC. Amino acids: CASSFKQETQYF.

The V gene is TRBV18, the J gene TRBJ1-6; possibly TRBD1 for D (5 bases). Germline lookup yields CDR1 KGHSH and CDR2 LQKENI. The CDR3 loop spans 15 amino acids. V lost 6 bases and J 6 bases, leaving 15 bases between the germline ends. The CDR3 is CASSPLGTLNSPLHF. In nucleotides, the CDR3 is TGTGCCAGCTCCCCGTTGGGGACCCTTAATTCACCCCTCCACTTT.

The genes are TRBV10-3 and TRBJ2-5; 7 bases are a match to TRBD2. The CDR3 is made up of 12 amino acids. V trimming: 9 bases; J trimming: 3 bases; junction bases outside the gene matches: 4. The germline V gene has CDR1 ENHRY and CDR2 SYGVKD. The CDR3, as DNA: TGTGCCATAAGCGGGGCAGAAGAGACCCAGTACTTC. The encoded protein is CAISGAEETQYF.

The chain joins TRBV10-3 to TRBJ2-7; D may correspond to TRBD1 or TRBD2 (6 bases each). V shed 5 bases and J shed 6 bases, with 20 bases lying between them. Germline V lookup: CDR1 ENHRY, CDR2 SYGVKD. The CDR3 extends over 15 amino acids. CDR3 region: CAISRGHTSPGEQYF. As DNA, the CDR3 is TGTGCCATCAGTCGGGGGCACACCTCGCCTGGCGAGCAGTACTTC.

This chain links TRBV11-3 with TRBJ2-7, with TRBD1 matching 7 bases. The CDR3 covers 16 residues. CDR1 SGHNT and CDR2 YENEEA come from the germline V gene. Trimming took 8 bases from V and 2 from J; bases not matched to a gene: 15. This CDR3 is CASLPPTGIVTYEQYF. The CDR3 coding sequence is TGTGCCAGCCTTCCCCCGACAGGGATCGTTACCTACGAGCAGTACTTC.

A note on this clone: The identical CDR3 is also encoded by other nucleotide sequences in the sample. The genes are TRBV18 and TRBJ1-5; D is perhaps TRBD1 (6 bases). V lost 6 bases and J lost 4, with 10 bases in between. Germline CDR1 is KGHSH and CDR2 is LQKENI. This CDR3 region has 13 residues. CDR3 protein: CASSPTGNQPQHF. In DNA, the CDR3 is TGTGCCAGCTCGCCAACAGGGAATCAGCCCCAGCATTTT.